This T cell receptor beta chain comes out of a study of shared clonotypes between healthy human individuals. Sorted subsets were amplified in replicate PCRs using 200 to 250 ng DNA, tens of thousands of T cell genomes. Here immunoSEQ multiplex PCR was the method, and the copy in TCRdb shows in-frame clones only, minus some. Counted here are around 690,000 clones, about 90% occurring once; the ten biggest clones make up 34%. Trimming pared 0 bases from V and 2 bases from J, leaving 9 bases between. This CDR3 is 14 amino acids long. Germline assignment: CDR1 SGHKS and CDR2 YYEKEE (reference sequence). This clonotype originated in a man between 18 and 29 years old in good health. Some clones in this sample may be carry-over from other donors' samples. The sequenced sample was memory CD8+ T cells from PBMCs. Indicated subset: CD45RO+ cells pooled with CCR7-negative TemRA cells. The chain has TRBV5-5 and TRBJ2-7; tentative D call: TRBD1 (5 bases). The CDR3 nucleotides read TGTGCCAGCAGCTTGGGGGGCAACACCTACGAGCAGTACTTC. Translation: CASSLGGNTYEQYF.